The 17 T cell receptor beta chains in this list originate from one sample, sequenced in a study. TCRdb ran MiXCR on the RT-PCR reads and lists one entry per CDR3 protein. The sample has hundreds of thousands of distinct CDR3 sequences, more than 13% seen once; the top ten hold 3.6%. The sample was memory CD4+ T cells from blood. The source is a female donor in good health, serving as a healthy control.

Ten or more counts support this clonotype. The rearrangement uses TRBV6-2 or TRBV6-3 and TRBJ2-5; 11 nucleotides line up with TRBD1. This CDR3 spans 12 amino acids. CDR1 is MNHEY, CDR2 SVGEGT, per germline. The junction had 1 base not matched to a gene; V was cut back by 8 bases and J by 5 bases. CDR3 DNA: TGTGCCAGCGGACAGGGGGCCGAGACCCAGTACTTC. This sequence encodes CASGQGAETQYF.

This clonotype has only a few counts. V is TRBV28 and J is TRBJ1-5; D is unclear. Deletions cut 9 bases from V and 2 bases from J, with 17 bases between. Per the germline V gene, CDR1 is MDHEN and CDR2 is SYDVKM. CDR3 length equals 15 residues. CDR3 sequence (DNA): TGTGCCAGTGATTTGAGGGAGAGAGGCAATCAGCCCCAGCATTTT. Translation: CASDLRERGNQPQHF.

Written as DNA, the CDR3 is TGCAGTGCTAGGGGGTCCTCTGGGGCCAACGTCCTGACTTTC. Protein product: CSARGSSGANVLTF. The rearrangement links TRBV20-1 to TRBJ2-6, with D unresolved. CDR1 and CDR2 (germline): DFQATT, SNEGSKA (reference sequence). CDR3 size: 14 residues. Trimming shortened V by 3 bases and J by 0 bases, and 6 bases separated the two germline ends.

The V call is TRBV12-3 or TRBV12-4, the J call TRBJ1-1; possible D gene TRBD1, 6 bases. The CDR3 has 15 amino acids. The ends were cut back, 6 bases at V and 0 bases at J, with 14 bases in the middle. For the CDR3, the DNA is TGTGCCAGCAGAACGTCAGGGGCTCTGAACACTGAAGCTTTCTTT. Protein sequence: CASRTSGALNTEAFF.

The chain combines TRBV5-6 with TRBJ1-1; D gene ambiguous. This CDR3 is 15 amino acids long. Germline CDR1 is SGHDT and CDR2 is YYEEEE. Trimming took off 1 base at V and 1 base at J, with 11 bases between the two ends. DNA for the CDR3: TGTGCCAGCAGCTTGTTTGGGTTAACGAACACTGAAGCTTTCTTT. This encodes CASSLFGLTNTEAFF.

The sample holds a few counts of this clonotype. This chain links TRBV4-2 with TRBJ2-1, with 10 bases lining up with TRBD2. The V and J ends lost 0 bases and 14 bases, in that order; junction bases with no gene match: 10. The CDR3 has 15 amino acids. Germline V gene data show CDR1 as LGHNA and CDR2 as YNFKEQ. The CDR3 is CASSQDRVAGGLEFF. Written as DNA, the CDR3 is TGTGCCAGCAGCCAAGATAGAGTAGCGGGAGGATTGGAGTTCTTC.

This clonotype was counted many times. In nucleotides, the CDR3 is TGTGCCAGCAGCTTGCACACCCAAGAGACCCAGTACTTC. Translating gives CASSLHTQETQYF. The rearrangement uses TRBV7-2 and TRBJ2-5; D gene ambiguous. Deletions cut 3 bases from V and 1 base from J, with 6 bases between. Per the germline V gene, CDR1 is SGHTA and CDR2 is FQGNSA. This CDR3 region has 13 residues.

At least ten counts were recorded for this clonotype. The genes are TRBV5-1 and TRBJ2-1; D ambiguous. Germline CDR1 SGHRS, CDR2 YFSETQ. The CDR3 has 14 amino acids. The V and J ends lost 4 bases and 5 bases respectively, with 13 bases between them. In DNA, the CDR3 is TGCGCCAGCAGCGTACAAGGCACCGACAATGAGCAGTTCTTC. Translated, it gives CASSVQGTDNEQFF.

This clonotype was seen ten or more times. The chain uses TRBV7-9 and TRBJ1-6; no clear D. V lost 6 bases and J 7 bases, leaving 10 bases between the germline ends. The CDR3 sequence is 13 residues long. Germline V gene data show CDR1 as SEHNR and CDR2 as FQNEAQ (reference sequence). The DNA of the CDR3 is TGTGCCAGCAGTTTGGGTGTGAATTCACCCCTCCACTTT. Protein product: CASSLGVNSPLHF.

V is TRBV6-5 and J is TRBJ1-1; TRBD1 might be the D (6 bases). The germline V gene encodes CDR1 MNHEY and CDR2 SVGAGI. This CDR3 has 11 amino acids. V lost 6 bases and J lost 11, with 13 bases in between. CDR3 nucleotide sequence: TGTGCCAGCAGCCATGACAGGAAGGCTTTCTTT. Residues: CASSHDRKAFF.

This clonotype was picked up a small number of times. CDR3 sequence reads: CASSSTGDLQPQHF. Here the CDR3 DNA reads TGTGCCAGCAGCTCGACAGGGGATCTTCAGCCCCAGCATTTT. The V gene is TRBV7-9, the J gene TRBJ1-5; 8 nucleotides match TRBD1. V shed 4 bases, J shed 6 bases, and the junction held 5 bases outside the gene matches. This CDR3 spans 14 amino acids. Per the germline V gene, CDR1 is SEHNR and CDR2 is FQNEAQ (reference sequence).

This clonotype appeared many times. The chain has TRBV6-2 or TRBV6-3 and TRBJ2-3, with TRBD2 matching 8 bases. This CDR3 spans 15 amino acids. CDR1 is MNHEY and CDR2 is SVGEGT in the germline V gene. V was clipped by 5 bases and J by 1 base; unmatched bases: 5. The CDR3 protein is CASSAPGGGTDTQYF. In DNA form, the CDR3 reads TGTGCCAGCAGTGCCCCGGGGGGGGGCACAGATACGCAGTATTTT.

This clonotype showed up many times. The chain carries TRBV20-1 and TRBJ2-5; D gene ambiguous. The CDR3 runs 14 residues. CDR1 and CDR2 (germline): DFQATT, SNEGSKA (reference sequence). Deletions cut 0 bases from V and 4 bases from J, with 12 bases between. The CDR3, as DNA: TGCAGTGCTAGAGATTATGTGGGCGCAGAGACCCAGTACTTC. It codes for CSARDYVGAETQYF.

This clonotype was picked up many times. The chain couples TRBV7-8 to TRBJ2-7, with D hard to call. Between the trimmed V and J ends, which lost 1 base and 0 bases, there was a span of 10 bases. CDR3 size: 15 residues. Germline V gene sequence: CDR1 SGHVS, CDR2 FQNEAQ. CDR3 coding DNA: TGTGCCAGCAGCTTAGTGACGGGTCCCTCCTACGAGCAGTACTTC. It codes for CASSLVTGPSYEQYF.

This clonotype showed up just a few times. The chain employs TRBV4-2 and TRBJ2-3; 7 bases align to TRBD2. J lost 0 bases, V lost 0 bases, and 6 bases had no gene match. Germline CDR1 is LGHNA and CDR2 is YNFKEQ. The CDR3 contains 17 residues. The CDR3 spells CASSQDRSGPSTDTQYF. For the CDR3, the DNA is TGTGCCAGCAGCCAAGATCGTAGCGGGCCTAGCACAGATACGCAGTATTTT.

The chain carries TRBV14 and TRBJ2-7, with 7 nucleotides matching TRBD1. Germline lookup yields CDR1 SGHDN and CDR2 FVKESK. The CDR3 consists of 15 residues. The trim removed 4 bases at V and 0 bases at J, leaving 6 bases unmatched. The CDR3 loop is CASSLLGTVSYEQYF. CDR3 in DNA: TGTGCCAGCAGCCTTTTAGGGACAGTCTCCTACGAGCAGTACTTC.

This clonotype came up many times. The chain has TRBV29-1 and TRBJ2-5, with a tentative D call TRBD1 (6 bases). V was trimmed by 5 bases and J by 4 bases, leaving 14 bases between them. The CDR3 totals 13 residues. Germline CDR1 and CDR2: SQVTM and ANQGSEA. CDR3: CSVRPTGGETQYF. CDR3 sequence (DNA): TGCAGCGTTCGGCCGACAGGAGGAGAGACCCAGTACTTC.